These 21 T cell receptor beta chains were all obtained from the same sample, sequenced in a study of T cell responses to AZD1222 COVID-19 vaccine. Assay: immunoSEQ multiplex PCR; the TCRdb copy retains only in-frame clones and omits some. Here the sample spans roughly 99,000 clones, about 90% being singletons. Sequencing used peripheral blood, obtained 28 days after the second AZD1222 dose. All receptors derive from an adult who received the AZD1222 COVID-19 vaccine.

This clone was counted once. The chain combines TRBV25-1 with TRBJ2-7; D tentatively fits TRBD1 or TRBD2 (6 bases each). CDR1 is MGHDK and CDR2 is SYGVNS in the germline V gene. Trimming pared 4 bases from V and 2 bases from J, leaving 12 bases between. CDR3 length: 14 amino acids. The CDR3 protein is CASSGGASPYEQYF. The CDR3 DNA reads TGTGCCAGCAGTGGGGGGGCAAGCCCCTACGAGCAGTACTTC.

The rearrangement uses TRBV14 and TRBJ2-7; 10 nucleotides align to TRBD1. The J segment lost 1 base and the V segment lost 4 bases, leaving 4 bases of the junction unmatched. Germline CDR1 reads SGHDN; CDR2 reads FVKESK. The CDR3 totals 15 residues. CDR3 nucleotide sequence: TGTGCCAGCAGCCGGGGACAGGGGACATCCTACGAGCAGTACTTC. Translated, it gives CASSRGQGTSYEQYF.

This clone was detected a few times. This chain's CDR3 is CASADRVNTGELFF. The CDR3 DNA reads TGTGCCAGCGCGGACAGGGTGAACACCGGGGAGCTGTTTTTT. The rearrangement links TRBV7-9 to TRBJ2-2; 8 bases align to TRBD1. The CDR3 has 14 residues. Germline lookup yields CDR1 SEHNR and CDR2 FQNEAQ (reference sequence). The V gene end was trimmed by 8 bases and the J gene end by 1 base; junction bases not matched to a gene: 3.

The V gene is TRBV9, the J gene TRBJ2-7; D gene unclear. The CDR3 extends over 14 amino acids. Trimming pared 6 bases from V and 2 bases from J, leaving 15 bases between. Germline V gene sequence: CDR1 SGDLS, CDR2 YYNGEE. This CDR3 is CASTPGLGTYEQYF. For the CDR3, the DNA is TGTGCCAGCACCCCCGGGTTGGGGACCTACGAGCAGTACTTC. The variable domain in full, with the rest retrieved from reference TRBV9 and TRBJ2-7, is DSGVTQTPKHLITATGQRVTLRCSPRSGDLSVYWYQQSLDQGLQFLIQYYNGEERAKGNILERFSAQQFPDLHSELNLSSLELGDSALYFCASTPGLGTYEQYFGPGTRLTVT.

This sequence joins TRBV6-6 and TRBJ1-3, with D possibly being TRBD1 (5 bases). V was pared by 5 bases and J by 0 bases, with 17 bases between. The CDR3 runs to 17 residues. Per the germline V gene, CDR1 is MNHNY and CDR2 is SVGAGI (reference sequence). The CDR3 loop reads CASSPWGRQASGNTIYF. CDR3 coding DNA: TGTGCCAGCAGTCCTTGGGGACGGCAAGCCTCTGGAAACACCATATATTTT.

The rearrangement uses TRBV28 and TRBJ2-1, with 7 bases identical to TRBD2. Losses at the gene ends were 6 bases for V and 1 base for J; bases not matched to a gene: 6. CDR1 MDHEN and CDR2 SYDVKM come from the germline V gene. CDR3 length: 15 residues. The CDR3 sequence is CASSPGGGSYNEQFF. The CDR3 coding sequence is TGTGCCAGCAGCCCAGGCGGGGGATCCTACAATGAGCAGTTCTTC.

The rearrangement links TRBV6-2 or TRBV6-3 to TRBJ1-1; no definite D call. Germline CDR1 reads MNHEY; CDR2 reads SVGEGT. The CDR3 is made up of 16 amino acids. Trimming pared 2 bases from V and 1 base from J, leaving 14 bases between. The CDR3 is CASSYEASGGNTEAFF. CDR3 bases: TGTGCCAGCAGTTACGAGGCCTCGGGAGGGAACACTGAAGCTTTCTTT.

The genes are TRBV6-5 and TRBJ1-5; possibly TRBD1 for D (6 bases). Germline CDR1 reads MNHEY; CDR2 reads SVGAGI. V lost 2 bases and J lost 5, with 13 bases in between. This CDR3 is built from 15 residues. The DNA for the CDR3 is TGTGCCAGCAGTTACGGTTCAGGGGAGGATCAGCCCCAGCATTTT. This encodes CASSYGSGEDQPQHF.

This clone was picked up one time. The chain couples TRBV27 to TRBJ2-1; 12 bases fit TRBD2. The CDR3 extends over 17 amino acids. Trimming took 6 bases from V and 0 from J; bases not matched to a gene: 6. Germline values: CDR1 MNHEY, CDR2 SMNVEV (reference sequence). The CDR3 here is CASRVTSGGISYNEQFF. In nucleotides, the CDR3 is TGTGCCAGCAGGGTGACTAGCGGGGGAATCTCCTACAATGAGCAGTTCTTC.

The chain combines TRBV9 with TRBJ1-5; no firm D call. Deletions cut 4 bases from V and 2 bases from J, with 10 bases between. The CDR3 covers 14 residues. Germline V lookup: CDR1 SGDLS, CDR2 YYNGEE. The CDR3 loop is CASSLEGGNQPQHF. CDR3 DNA: TGTGCCAGCAGCCTAGAGGGTGGCAATCAGCCCCAGCATTTT.

The chain links TRBV12-3 or TRBV12-4 to TRBJ1-6; 9 nucleotides match TRBD1. Trimming at V came to 4 bases and at J to 10 bases, leaving 2 bases not matched to a gene. CDR3 length equals 13 residues. CDR3 sequence reads: CASSSGQGSPLHF. The CDR3 nucleotides are TGTGCCAGCAGTTCAGGACAGGGGTCACCCCTCCACTTT.

The rearrangement joins TRBV25-1 to TRBJ1-1; perhaps TRBD1 as D (6 bases). The V end lost 0 bases, the J end lost 7 bases, and 12 bases lay between the germline ends. Germline loops: CDR1 MGHDK, CDR2 SYGVNS. The CDR3 loop spans 14 amino acids. CDR3 nucleotides: TGTGCCAGCAGTGAATATGGGACAAGGATTGAAGCTTTCTTT. It specifies CASSEYGTRIEAFF.

This chain connects TRBV19 to TRBJ1-1; possibly TRBD1 for D (5 bases). V was shortened by 3 bases and J by 7 bases, with 12 bases between the two germline ends. The CDR3 has 13 amino acids. Germline V lookup: CDR1 LNHDA, CDR2 SQIVND (reference sequence). The CDR3: CASSMGGYGEAFF. DNA of the CDR3: TGTGCCAGTAGTATGGGGGGGTACGGTGAAGCTTTCTTT.

The chain recombines TRBV14 with TRBJ2-2, with D unresolved. The CDR3 has 16 amino acids. V lost 3 bases, J lost 6 bases, and 17 bases lay in between. The germline V gene has CDR1 SGHDN and CDR2 FVKESK. CDR3 in amino acids: CASSHPGQGWSGELFF. CDR3 coding DNA: TGTGCCAGCAGCCACCCGGGCCAAGGATGGTCCGGGGAGCTGTTTTTT.

The J gene is TRBJ2-7, the V gene TRBV6-5; no clear D gene. The germline gives CDR1 MNHEY, CDR2 SVGAGI. V was cut by 6 bases and J by 5 bases, with 11 bases left in between. The CDR3 consists of 12 residues. DNA for the CDR3: TGTGCCAGCAGCCCGACATTCCACGAGCAGTACTTC. Translating it yields CASSPTFHEQYF.

The chain is built from TRBV6-6 and TRBJ1-2, with D possibly being TRBD1 (5 bases). CDR1 is MNHNY and CDR2 is SVGAGI in the germline V gene (reference sequence). V was shortened by 2 bases and J by 6 bases, with 7 bases between the two germline ends. The CDR3 is made up of 12 amino acids. The DNA of the CDR3 is TGTGCCAGCAGTTACGAGGGGAATGGCTACACCTTC. This encodes CASSYEGNGYTF.

This chain uses TRBV7-2 with TRBJ1-3; tentatively, D is TRBD1 (6 bases). This CDR3 has 16 amino acids. V was shortened by 5 bases and J by 4 bases, with 18 bases between the two germline ends. Germline CDR1 SGHTA, CDR2 FQGNSA. The CDR3 sequence: CASSPRTAVGGNTIYF. Here the CDR3 DNA reads TGTGCCAGCAGCCCTCGGACAGCTGTTGGAGGAAACACCATATATTTT.

The rearrangement links TRBV12-3 or TRBV12-4 to TRBJ1-2, with 7 bases identical to TRBD1. The trim removed 5 bases at V and 4 bases at J, leaving 4 bases unmatched. CDR3 length: 13 residues. The CDR3 DNA follows: TGTGCCAGCAGTCACAGGGGTGGCTATGGCTACACCTTC. The encoded protein is CASSHRGGYGYTF.

This chain links TRBV7-9 with TRBJ2-3; D could derive from TRBD1 or TRBD2 (6 bases each). Per the germline V gene, CDR1 is SEHNR and CDR2 is FQNEAQ (reference sequence). CDR3 length equals 15 residues. Trimming shortened V by 1 base and J by 0 bases, and 8 bases separated the two germline ends. DNA of the CDR3: TGTGCCAGCAGCTTAGTAGGGGGGAGCACAGATACGCAGTATTTT. It encodes CASSLVGGSTDTQYF.

The V call is TRBV29-1, the J call TRBJ2-2; TRBD2 might be the D (6 bases). Germline loops: CDR1 SQVTM, CDR2 ANQGSEA. Trimming removed 7 bases from V and 1 base from J, with 10 bases in between. The CDR3 loop spans 13 amino acids. CDR3 residues: CSAPGLNTGELFF. In nucleotides, the CDR3 is TGCAGCGCTCCGGGACTGAACACCGGGGAGCTGTTTTTT.

This chain connects TRBV19 to TRBJ2-2; D possibly uses TRBD1 or TRBD2 (6 bases each). The CDR3 is made up of 15 amino acids. V was trimmed by 4 bases and J by 5 bases, leaving 14 bases between them. The germline gives CDR1 LNHDA, CDR2 SQIVND (reference sequence). Here the CDR3 reads CASSTRTGATGELFF. Written as DNA, the CDR3 is TGTGCCAGTAGTACGAGAACGGGGGCTACCGGGGAGCTGTTTTTT.